This T cell receptor beta chain was recorded in a study of T cells in Graves' hyperthyroidism and ophthalmopathy. Findings of the study overall: Most thyroid clonotypes expanded above 0.001 appeared in blood too.

The CDR3 runs 15 residues. Germline V lookup: CDR1 LNHNV, CDR2 YYDKDF (reference sequence). The V end lost 5 bases, the J end lost 3 bases, and 13 bases lay between the germline ends. This clonotype was observed at least ten times. The antigen is undetermined. Diagnostic decisions used clinical symptoms, serum thyroxine and TRAb, thyroid ultrasound and orbital computed tomography. The TCR beta CDR3 regions underwent amplification using RNA transcripts as the source. TCR CDR3 regions were first amplified by RT-PCR with HTBI primers. A single record per CDR3 protein comes from TCRdb applying MiXCR to the multiplex PCR reads. The sample has some 800,000 distinct CDR3 sequences, around 39% seen once.

The rearrangement uses TRBV15 and TRBJ1-4, with no clear D. This sequence was found in a man younger than 30 with Graves' hyperthyroidism. The specimen sequenced was blood. The CDR3 nucleotides are TGTGCCACCAGCCAGCTTGGCTCGGCTAATGAAAAACTGTTTTTT. It codes for CATSQLGSANEKLFF.